This TCR beta chain was retrieved from a study of T cells in narcolepsy. This CDR3 is 14 amino acids long. CDR1 and CDR2 from the germline V gene are SGHTA and FQGNSA. V lost 5 bases, J lost 8 bases, and 8 bases stayed unmatched. The method was immunoSEQ multiplex PCR; TCRdb's version includes in-frame clones alone and lacks a portion of them. This table holds tens of thousands of clones, approximately 80% found once. Study-wide points: Some memory CD4+ repertoires had no autoreactive clone sequences.

With regard to this clone: Its matching antigen is unknown.

This chain links TRBV7-2 with TRBJ2-1; 8 nucleotides line up with TRBD2. This clonotype originated in a human donor in good health. The source material was memory (CD45RA-) CD4+ T cells from blood. The chain's CDR3 is CASSPSGSGYEQFF. The CDR3 nucleotides read TGTGCCAGCAGCCCCAGCGGGAGTGGGTATGAGCAGTTCTTC.